Each of the 20 T cell receptor beta chains below was sequenced from the same sample in a study of blood T cell repertoires in COVID-19. TCRdb keeps only in-frame clones here, not all; method: immunoSEQ multiplex PCR. The sample consists of around 140,000 clones, around 85% of them appearing once. Sequences were obtained from peripheral blood. The receptor set was obtained from a woman older than 75 with acute or convalescent COVID-19.

The V call is TRBV4-2, the J call TRBJ2-7, with 11 bases identical to TRBD2. V was clipped by 2 bases and J by 0 bases; unmatched bases: 9. This CDR3 region has 18 residues. Germline V gives CDR1 LGHNA, CDR2 YNFKEQ. The CDR3 sequence: CASSQSVRTSGYSYEQYF. The CDR3 nucleotides are TGTGCCAGCAGCCAATCCGTACGGACTAGCGGGTACTCCTACGAGCAGTACTTC.

The gene calls are TRBV5-1 and TRBJ2-3, with D possibly being TRBD1 (5 bases). There are 16 residues in the CDR3. V was cut by 0 bases and J by 0 bases, with 11 bases left in between. Germline lookup yields CDR1 SGHRS and CDR2 YFSETQ. The chain's CDR3 is CASSLEGDLSTDTQYF. The CDR3 bases are TGCGCCAGCAGCTTGGAAGGGGATTTGAGCACAGATACGCAGTATTTT.

The rearrangement joins TRBV7-2 to TRBJ1-1, with D hard to call. CDR3 length: 15 residues. Trimming removed 5 bases at V and 1 base at J, with 14 bases between. Germline values: CDR1 SGHTA, CDR2 FQGNSA. CDR3 bases: TGTGCCAGCAGCCCAACATCCGCGGGGAACACTGAAGCTTTCTTT. Protein: CASSPTSAGNTEAFF.

The V gene is TRBV7-2, the J gene TRBJ1-4, with unresolved D. Trimming left V 1 base short and J 8 bases short, with 14 bases between. CDR1 and CDR2 (germline): SGHTA, FQGNSA. The CDR3 is made up of 15 amino acids. The DNA for the CDR3 is TGTGCCAGCAGCTTAGACCGGGGAAGAGAGGAAAAACTGTTTTTT. Translated: CASSLDRGREEKLFF. The entire variable domain, with the rest obtained from reference TRBV7-2 and TRBJ1-4, is as follows: GAGVSQSPSNKVTEKGKDVELRCDPISGHTALYWYRQSLGQGLEFLIYFQGNSAPDKSGLPSDRFSAERTGGSVSTLTIQRTQQEDSAVYLCASSLDRGREEKLFFGSGTQLSVL.

The chain has TRBV2 and TRBJ2-7; 9 bases line up with TRBD2. Germline loops: CDR1 SNHLY, CDR2 FYNNEI. V shed 6 bases and J 2 bases; nucleotides not matched to a gene: 2. The CDR3 has 13 residues. The CDR3 nucleotides are TGTGCCAGCAGGACTAGCGGCACCTACGAGCAGTACTTC. It yields the protein CASRTSGTYEQYF.

The V and J genes are TRBV18 and TRBJ2-3; tentatively, D is TRBD1 (5 bases). CDR3 length: 13 residues. Deletions cut 5 bases from V and 4 bases from J, with 10 bases between. Germline CDR1 KGHSH, CDR2 LQKENI. CDR3 DNA sequence: TGTGCCAGCTCAAACCAGGGTTCAGATACGCAGTATTTT. Translated: CASSNQGSDTQYF.

The chain recombines TRBV25-1 with TRBJ2-5, with a possible D match to TRBD2 (5 bases). The CDR3 is 14 amino acids. CDR1 and CDR2 from the germline V gene are MGHDK and SYGVNS. V lost 6 bases to trimming and J lost 1 base, with 12 bases between them. CDR3 protein: CASRASGSQETQYF. The CDR3 bases are TGTGCCAGCAGAGCCTCGGGGTCCCAAGAGACCCAGTACTTC.

The V and J genes are TRBV7-9 and TRBJ2-5, with a tentative D call TRBD2 (6 bases). This CDR3 is 17 amino acids long. Germline CDR1 reads SEHNR; CDR2 reads FQNEAQ (reference sequence). The V gene lost 1 base and the J gene lost 1 base, with 16 bases spanning the gap. CDR3 loop: CASSLGGRLGAQETQYF. The CDR3 region has the DNA TGTGCCAGCAGCTTAGGGGGTCGACTAGGGGCCCAAGAGACCCAGTACTTC.

The chain combines TRBV29-1 with TRBJ2-3; 8 positions match TRBD1. This CDR3 comprises 14 residues. In germline, CDR1 is SQVTM, CDR2 ANQGSEA. The CDR3: CSATQGAQGDTQYF. The CDR3 DNA is TGCAGTGCAACCCAGGGGGCGCAAGGAGATACGCAGTATTTT.

This chain uses TRBV6-5 with TRBJ1-2, with TRBD1 as a possible D gene (5 bases). This CDR3 is built from 14 residues. V lost 0 bases and J 8 bases, leaving 13 bases between the germline ends. The V gene's germline CDR1 is MNHEY and CDR2 SVGAGI. CDR3 bases: TGTGCCAGCAGTTACTCGAATCAGGGAGGCGGCTACACCTTC. It yields the protein CASSYSNQGGGYTF.

The V gene is TRBV6-6, the J gene TRBJ1-3, with 8 positions matching TRBD1. Germline values: CDR1 MNHNY, CDR2 SVGAGI (reference sequence). Losses at the gene ends were 6 bases for V and 3 bases for J; bases not matched to a gene: 7. This CDR3 is built from 15 residues. The CDR3 loop is CASSRTGGGGNTIYF. The CDR3, as DNA: TGTGCCAGCAGCCGAACAGGGGGAGGTGGAAACACCATATATTTT.

The chain carries TRBV30 and TRBJ1-1; the match to TRBD1 covers 7 bases. CDR1 GTSNPN and CDR2 SVGIG come from the germline V gene (reference sequence). The CDR3 has 16 residues. The V segment lost 4 bases and the J segment 4 bases; nucleotides outside the gene matches: 15. For the CDR3, the DNA is TGTGCCTGGACCTCCCGAGGTAGGGGGCGAGGCACTGAAGCTTTCTTT. This translates into CAWTSRGRGRGTEAFF.

This chain connects TRBV7-2 to TRBJ1-2; 8 nucleotides match TRBD1. Losses at the gene ends were 1 base for V and 10 bases for J; bases not matched to a gene: 5. In germline, CDR1 is SGHTA, CDR2 FQGNSA. The CDR3 contains 13 residues. The CDR3 here is CASSLGAGGDYTF. CDR3 nucleotides: TGTGCCAGCAGCTTAGGGGCAGGGGGCGACTACACCTTC.

J is TRBJ1-2 and V is TRBV7-9; D remains unclear. The CDR3 runs to 13 residues. CDR1 is SEHNR and CDR2 is FQNEAQ in the germline V gene (reference sequence). With 5 bases removed from V and 2 bases from J, the gap between germline ends came to 9 bases. This CDR3 reads CASSEGQNYGYTF. The CDR3 nucleotides are TGTGCCAGCAGCGAGGGTCAAAACTATGGCTACACCTTC. The full variable domain, with the rest looked up from reference TRBV7-9 and TRBJ1-2, is DTGVSQNPRHKITKRGQNVTFRCDPISEHNRLYWYRQTLGQGPEFLTYFQNEAQLEKSRLLSDRFSAERPKGSFSTLEIQRTEQGDSAMYLCASSEGQNYGYTFGSGTRLTVV.

The chain uses TRBV18 and TRBJ2-7, with a tentative D call TRBD2 (5 bases). Germline CDR1 KGHSH, CDR2 LQKENI. V dropped 4 bases and J dropped 7 bases, with 8 bases sitting between them. This CDR3 contains 11 residues. The chain's CDR3 is CASSRTGEQYF. The CDR3 DNA is TGTGCCAGCTCACGTACGGGGGAGCAGTACTTC. Looking up the rest from reference TRBV18 and TRBJ2-7 gives the full variable domain: NAGVMQNPRHLVRRRGQEARLRCSPMKGHSHVYWYRQLPEEGLKFMVYLQKENIIDESGMPKERFSAEFPKEGPSILRIQQVVRGDSAAYFCASSRTGEQYFGPGTRLTVT.

This chain links TRBV19 with TRBJ2-2; the D gene is possibly TRBD2 (6 bases). Germline CDR1 and CDR2: LNHDA and SQIVND (reference sequence). This CDR3 is built from 13 residues. The germline V and J ends were trimmed by 4 bases and 6 bases, with 9 bases remaining between them. CDR3 amino acids: CASSSWRAGELFF. In DNA, the CDR3 is TGTGCCAGTAGTAGTTGGAGGGCCGGGGAGCTGTTTTTT. Complete variable domain (other parts from reference TRBV19 and TRBJ2-2): DGGITQSPKYLFRKEGQNVTLSCEQNLNHDAMYWYRQDPGQGLRLIYYSQIVNDFQKGDIAEGYSVSREKKESFPLTVTSAQKNPTAFYLCASSSWRAGELFFGEGSRLTVL.

J is TRBJ2-5 and V is TRBV30, with 7 bases fitting TRBD1. The germline gives CDR1 GTSNPN, CDR2 SVGIG (reference sequence). This CDR3 has 13 residues. The junction had 4 bases not matched to a gene; V was cut back by 4 bases and J by 2 bases. CDR3 nucleotides: TGTGCCTGGAAAGGGGGACAGCAAGAGACCCAGTACTTC. It codes for CAWKGGQQETQYF.

This clone was detected once. V is TRBV6-6 and J is TRBJ1-1, with D uncertain. The germline V gene has CDR1 MNHNY and CDR2 SVGAGI (reference sequence). V was cut by 2 bases and J by 4 bases, with 8 bases left in between. The CDR3 totals 13 residues. CDR3 sequence: CASSYERGTEAFF. In nucleotides, the CDR3 is TGTGCCAGCAGTTACGAACGGGGCACTGAAGCTTTCTTT.

Only one count was recorded for this clone. The rearrangement joins TRBV21-1 to TRBJ1-4; the table's D call of TRBD1 was not tested on the DNA. TRBV21-1 is noted as a pseudogene. This CDR3 region has 15 residues. The DNA for the CDR3 is TGTGCCAGCAGCAAAGCGGACAGGGGGCTTCAAAAACTGTTTTTT. This translates into CASSKADRGLQKLFF.

In this sample, this clone turned up once. The chain is built from TRBV27 and TRBJ2-7, with a weak D call TRBD1 (6 bases). The ends were cut back, 7 bases at V and 2 bases at J, with 12 bases in the middle. Germline V gene data show CDR1 as MNHEY and CDR2 as SMNVEV (reference sequence). The CDR3 is 13 residues long. CDR3 sequence: CASKGHLPYEQYF. Here the CDR3 DNA reads TGTGCCAGCAAGGGACACCTTCCCTACGAGCAGTACTTC.